Reported below is one T cell receptor beta chain. CDR3 length: 14 amino acids. Germline lookup yields CDR1 SGDLS and CDR2 YYNGEE. Between the trimmed V and J ends, which lost 4 bases and 4 bases, there was a span of 14 bases. This record belongs to a study of cytomegalovirus exposure and HLA in healthy donors. These donors, healthy bone marrow donors, were studied. Primers: 60 Vbeta forward and 13 Jbeta reverse. Using immunoSEQ multiplex PCR, the repertoire was profiled, and TCRdb retains in-frame clones only, with some absent. The data contain 150,000 to 200,000 clones, 55% to 65% of them singletons. The rearrangement links TRBV9 to TRBJ2-5; possible D gene TRBD1, 5 bases. This TCR derives from a man between 35 and 55 years old in good health and CMV-seronegative. Material: PBMCs. The chain's CDR3 is CASSFGIGAETQYF. The DNA of the CDR3 is TGTGCCAGCAGCTTCGGTATTGGGGCAGAGACCCAGTACTTC.